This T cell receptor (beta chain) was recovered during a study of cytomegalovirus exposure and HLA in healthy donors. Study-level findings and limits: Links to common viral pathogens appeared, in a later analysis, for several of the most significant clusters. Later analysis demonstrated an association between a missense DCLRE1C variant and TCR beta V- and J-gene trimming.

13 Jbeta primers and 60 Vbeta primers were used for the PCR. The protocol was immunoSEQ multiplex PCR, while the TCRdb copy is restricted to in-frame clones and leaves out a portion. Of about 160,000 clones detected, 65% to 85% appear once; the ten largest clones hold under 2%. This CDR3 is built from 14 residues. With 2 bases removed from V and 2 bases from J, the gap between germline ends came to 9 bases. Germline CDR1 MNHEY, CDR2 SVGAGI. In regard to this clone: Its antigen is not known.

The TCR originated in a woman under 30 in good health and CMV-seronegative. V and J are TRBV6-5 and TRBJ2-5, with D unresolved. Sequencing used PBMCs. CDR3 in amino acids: CASSYGLTQETQYF. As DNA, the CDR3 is TGTGCCAGCAGTTACGGGCTTACACAAGAGACCCAGTACTTC.